The present entry profiles one T cell receptor (beta chain) with its context. The antigen is unknown. Here immunoSEQ multiplex PCR was the method, and the copy in TCRdb shows in-frame clones only, minus some. The sample carries about 36,000 clones, around 78% recorded once. This sample was taken from a study of pediatric ulcerative colitis. V lost 1 base, J lost 3 bases, and 14 bases lay in between. CDR3 length equals 16 residues. Germline loops: CDR1 LNHNV, CDR2 YYDKDF (reference sequence). Findings of the study overall: Repertoires came from total lymphocyte DNA, not specific subsets.

The source material was blood. The clonotype comes from a girl aged 10-17 years with moderate ulcerative colitis. The chain uses TRBV15 and TRBJ2-3, with D possibly called TRBD1 or TRBD2 (5 bases each). The CDR3 sequence is CATSRGDRGLTDTQYF. The DNA of the CDR3 is TGTGCCACCAGCAGAGGGGACCGGGGCCTTACAGATACGCAGTATTTT.